The 8 T cell receptor beta chains in this list originate from one sample, sequenced in a study of T cell responses to AZD1222 COVID-19 vaccine. Clones were sequenced by immunoSEQ multiplex PCR, and TCRdb holds only the in-frame ones, with some missing. Here the sample spans roughly 250,000 clones, 80% to 95% being singletons. The specimen was peripheral blood, collected on day 0 of AZD1222 vaccination. These receptors were collected from an adult in good health.

The V call is TRBV10-3, the J call TRBJ2-3; possible D gene TRBD2, 7 bases. The CDR3 spans 14 residues. Looked up from germline, CDR1 is ENHRY and CDR2 is SYGVKD. Trimming removed 4 bases from V and 6 bases from J, with 14 bases in between. CDR3 residues: CAISGGGPGDTQYF. As DNA, the CDR3 is TGTGCCATCAGTGGCGGGGGCCCCGGGGATACGCAGTATTTT.

The J gene is TRBJ2-7, the V gene TRBV11-2; D unclear. CDR1 and CDR2 (germline): SGHAT, FQNNGV. The CDR3 extends over 12 amino acids. Deletions cut 8 bases from V and 2 bases from J, with 10 bases between. CDR3 nucleotides: TGTGCCAGCCAGACAACCACCTACGAGCAGTACTTC. It encodes CASQTTTYEQYF.

The rearrangement uses TRBV2 and TRBJ2-1; 11 bases are a match to TRBD2. Germline assignment: CDR1 SNHLY and CDR2 FYNNEI. The CDR3 is 18 residues long. J gave up 4 bases and V 5 bases, and 13 bases lay outside the gene matches. CDR3 sequence: CASSMRLAGHGVYNEQFF. CDR3 nucleotide sequence: TGTGCCAGCAGTATGAGACTAGCGGGACATGGAGTATACAATGAGCAGTTCTTC.

This clone came up once. The chain is built from TRBV6-5 and TRBJ2-7; 12 bases agree with TRBD2. V shed 2 bases and J 4 bases; nucleotides not matched to a gene: 3. Germline V gene data show CDR1 as MNHEY and CDR2 as SVGAGI. The CDR3 spans 15 residues. The CDR3 is CASSYPTSGGYEQYF. The CDR3 DNA sequence: TGTGCCAGCAGTTACCCGACTAGCGGGGGATACGAGCAGTACTTC.

Only a few counts were recorded for this clone. The rearrangement uses TRBV29-1 and TRBJ1-1; 8 bases line up with TRBD1. CDR3 length: 13 amino acids. The V and J ends lost 5 bases and 4 bases, in that order; junction bases with no gene match: 6. Germline values: CDR1 SQVTM, CDR2 ANQGSEA. The CDR3 DNA reads TGCAGCGTTTCTGACAGGGGCGGCACTGAAGCTTTCTTT. Protein product: CSVSDRGGTEAFF.

This chain joins TRBV28 and TRBJ2-3, with D perhaps TRBD1 (5 bases). Per the germline V gene, CDR1 is MDHEN and CDR2 is SYDVKM. The CDR3 consists of 13 residues. With 4 bases removed from V and 6 bases from J, the gap between germline ends came to 11 bases. The chain's CDR3 is CASSSGPGDTQYF. Written as DNA, the CDR3 is TGTGCCAGCAGTTCAGGACCAGGGGATACGCAGTATTTT. The whole variable domain, remainder taken from reference TRBV28 and TRBJ2-3, is DVKVTQSSRYLVKRTGEKVFLECVQDMDHENMFWYRQDPGLGLRLIYFSYDVKMKEKGDIPEGYSVSREKKERFSLILESASTNQTSMYLCASSSGPGDTQYFGPGTRLTVL.

The genes are TRBV28 and TRBJ1-5, with TRBD1 identical over 12 bases. The junction had 11 bases not matched to a gene; V was cut back by 7 bases and J by 7 bases. CDR3 length equals 16 residues. Germline values: CDR1 MDHEN, CDR2 SYDVKM. DNA for the CDR3: TGTGCCAGCAACCTTCCGGGACAGGGGGCAGGGCAGCCCCAGCATTTT. This gives the protein CASNLPGQGAGQPQHF.

V gene TRBV2 combines with J gene TRBJ1-2; weak D call: TRBD1 (5 bases). V was pared by 7 bases and J by 5 bases, with 17 bases between. This CDR3 has 14 residues. Germline CDR1 SNHLY, CDR2 FYNNEI. The CDR3 nucleotides read TGTGCCAGCACCCTCTCTGGGGCAGAGTATGGCTACACCTTC. Translating gives CASTLSGAEYGYTF.